There are a few counts of the clone carrying this T cell receptor beta chain. The data derive from a study of blood T cell repertoires in COVID-19. Study-wide context: The United States, Italy and Spain were the sources of the acute and convalescent COVID-19 samples.

CDR1 is SNHLY, CDR2 FYNNEI, per germline. This CDR3 spans 15 amino acids. Trimming at V came to 6 bases and at J to 1 base, leaving 3 bases not matched to a gene. The data were produced by immunoSEQ multiplex PCR, yet TCRdb's version contains in-frame clones alone and is incomplete. The table has about 200,000 clones, roughly 80% seen once; the top ten hold 0.8% to 0.95%. Recruited during active infection, patients (from Seattle) were subsequently followed longitudinally. Sequencing was performed on peripheral blood. This clonotype originated in a man aged 55 to 69 with COVID-19, enrolled during active disease. The chain couples TRBV2 to TRBJ2-2; 9 nucleotides agree with TRBD1. CDR3 coding DNA: TGTGCCAGCAGCCAGGGACAGGGGAACACCGGGGAGCTGTTTTTT. Protein sequence: CASSQGQGNTGELFF.